The next 20 T cell receptor beta chains were all read from a single sample in a study of response to subunit inactivated influenza vaccine. MiXCR, applied by TCRdb to the RT-PCR reads, yields one record per CDR3 protein. There are roughly 650,000 distinct CDR3 sequences in the sample; approximately 15% occur only once, and about 9.9% lies in the top ten. Source: PBMCs from blood, taken roughly 12 days after vaccination. The receptors here all came from a man aged 45 to 65 who received an inactivated influenza vaccine.

Comments on this clonotype: This may be a read error, as it is one base from a much larger clone. V and J are TRBV5-5 and TRBJ1-5; D unclear. The germline CDR1 and CDR2 sequences are SGHKS and YYEKEE (reference sequence). This CDR3 has 14 residues. The CDR3 here is CAISFSAGNQPQHF. CDR3 bases: TGTGCCATCAGCTTTAGCGCGGGGAATCAGCCCCAGCATTTT.

J is TRBJ2-7 and V is TRBV10-3, with D unclear. Per the germline V gene, CDR1 is ENHRY and CDR2 is SYGVKD. V shed 7 bases and J shed 6 bases, with 19 bases lying between them. This CDR3 has 14 amino acids. CDR3 coding DNA: TGTGCCATCACCGCGTCCCCCATGATGACCGAGCAGTACTTC. Translating gives CAITASPMMTEQYF.

The chain is built from TRBV6-2 or TRBV6-3 and TRBJ2-1; 9 bases match TRBD1. The germline gives CDR1 MNHEY, CDR2 SVGEGT. Germline trimming cut 9 bases from V and 5 bases from J; bases unmatched to any gene: 17. The CDR3 contains 17 residues. CDR3 DNA sequence: TGTGCCAGGGGACAGGGCCGAGGTAGCGAAGCCGACAATGAGCAGTTCTTC. It codes for CARGQGRGSEADNEQFF.

The chain joins TRBV6-5 to TRBJ2-2; 10 nucleotides align to TRBD2. Per germline, CDR1 MNHEY and CDR2 SVGAGI. This CDR3 spans 17 amino acids. Trimming took 0 bases from V and 6 from J; bases not matched to a gene: 7. The DNA of the CDR3 is TGTGCCAGCAGTTACTCACGAGGACTAGCGGAGCCCGGGGAGCTGTTTTTT. Amino acids: CASSYSRGLAEPGELFF.

J is TRBJ2-7 and V is TRBV7-2; D is perhaps TRBD1 or TRBD2 (6 bases each). Trimming cost V 4 bases and J 0 bases, with 13 bases left between them. Per the germline V gene, CDR1 is SGHTA and CDR2 is FQGNSA. CDR3 size: 15 residues. CDR3 nucleotides: TGTGCCAGCAGCTCGGGGGCGAGGAGCTCCTACGAGCAGTACTTC. Protein sequence: CASSSGARSSYEQYF.

The rearrangement uses TRBV24-1 and TRBJ2-1; TRBD1 matches 9 bases. The V gene end was trimmed by 0 bases and the J gene end by 6 bases; junction bases not matched to a gene: 8. The germline CDR1 and CDR2 sequences are KGHDR and SFDVKD. The CDR3 contains 17 residues. The CDR3 DNA reads as TGTGCCACCAGTGATTTGGGGGGGACAGGGTTTGGCAATGAGCAGTTCTTC. It translates to CATSDLGGTGFGNEQFF.

The chain uses TRBV5-1 and TRBJ2-7; 10 bases map to TRBD1. The V gene's germline CDR1 is SGHRS and CDR2 YFSETQ. This CDR3 has 13 residues. V trimming: 4 bases; J trimming: 8 bases; junction bases outside the gene matches: 6. The CDR3 region is CASSPGQGYQQYF. In DNA form, the CDR3 reads TGCGCCAGCAGCCCGGGACAGGGGTACCAGCAGTACTTC.

This clonotype was seen many times. The V and J genes are TRBV25-1 and TRBJ2-2; 10 positions match TRBD1. V gave up 4 bases and J gave up 3 bases; unmatched junction bases: 2. Germline V gene lookup returns CDR1 MGHDK and CDR2 SYGVNS. This CDR3 has 15 residues. Here the CDR3 reads CASSGTGGDTGELFF. Here the CDR3 DNA reads TGTGCCAGCAGTGGGACAGGGGGTGACACCGGGGAGCTGTTTTTT.

The rearrangement uses TRBV3-1 and TRBJ2-1; D tentatively fits TRBD1 or TRBD2 (6 bases each). This CDR3 region has 16 residues. The germline V and J ends were trimmed by 0 bases and 0 bases, with 9 bases remaining between them. The germline V gene has CDR1 LGHDT and CDR2 YNNKEL (reference sequence). This CDR3 reads CASSQEGGGSYNEQFF. CDR3 sequence (DNA): TGTGCCAGCAGCCAAGAAGGAGGGGGCTCCTACAATGAGCAGTTCTTC.

J is TRBJ1-6 and V is TRBV28, with 7 bases aligning to TRBD1. Germline assignment: CDR1 MDHEN and CDR2 SYDVKM. The junction had 5 bases not matched to a gene; V was cut back by 2 bases and J by 7 bases. CDR3 length equals 15 residues. The CDR3 region has the DNA TGTGCCAGCAGTTTAAGGAGGGGGCCCAATTCACCCCTCCACTTT. Translated, it gives CASSLRRGPNSPLHF.

This clonotype was seen only a few times. The chain employs TRBV5-1 and TRBJ1-1; TRBD1 is a possible D gene (5 bases). The CDR3 has 12 amino acids. Trimming pared 1 base from V and 7 bases from J, leaving 8 bases between. CDR1 is SGHRS and CDR2 is YFSETQ in the germline V gene. CDR3 DNA: TGCGCCAGCAGCTTGTCAGGGCTTGAAGCTTTCTTT. Its translation is CASSLSGLEAFF. The full variable domain, rest sourced from reference TRBV5-1 and TRBJ1-1, is KAGVTQTPRYLIKTRGQQVTLSCSPISGHRSVSWYQQTPGQGLQFLFEYFSETQRNKGNFPGRFSGRQFSNSRSEMNVSTLELGDSALYLCASSLSGLEAFFGQGTRLTVV.

This clonotype was detected a few times. The chain couples TRBV12-3 or TRBV12-4 to TRBJ2-5, with D maybe TRBD1 (6 bases). The CDR3 covers 13 residues. The V end was cut by 5 bases, the J end by 3 bases, with 10 bases between. The CDR3 here is CASSRWTEETQYF. In nucleotides, the CDR3 is TGTGCCAGCAGTCGGTGGACAGAAGAGACCCAGTACTTC.

The table lists this clonotype with a few counts. J is TRBJ2-7 and V is TRBV27; D not certain. The CDR3 is 13 residues long. Germline V CDR1 and CDR2: MNHEY, SMNVEV (reference sequence). The germline V and J ends were trimmed by 4 bases and 3 bases, with 10 bases remaining between them. The CDR3 nucleotides read TGTGCCAGCAGTTGGGCCCCCAGCTACGAGCAGTACTTC. This encodes CASSWAPSYEQYF.

This clonotype occurred a few times. The rearrangement joins TRBV24-1 to TRBJ2-2; TRBD1 matches at 10 bases. CDR1 is KGHDR, CDR2 SFDVKD, per germline. The CDR3 spans 17 residues. V was pared by 7 bases and J by 5 bases, with 12 bases of the junction left unmatched. The CDR3 loop is CATRDIPGQGRTGELFF. CDR3 nucleotides: TGTGCCACCAGAGATATTCCGGGACAGGGGCGAACCGGGGAGCTGTTTTTT.

The sample holds a few counts of this clonotype. The chain recombines TRBV30 with TRBJ2-1, with a tentative D call TRBD2 (7 bases). Germline assignment: CDR1 GTSNPN and CDR2 SVGIG (reference sequence). V gave up 4 bases and J gave up 1 base, with 17 bases separating them. The CDR3 has 16 amino acids. The CDR3 here is CAWTGGGSGSYNEQFF. The CDR3 DNA reads as TGTGCCTGGACGGGGGGCGGGAGCGGGTCCTACAATGAGCAGTTCTTC.

This chain connects TRBV12-3 or TRBV12-4 to TRBJ1-3, with D possibly TRBD1 on 6 matching bases. CDR3 length: 14 residues. Trimming cost V 5 bases and J 2 bases, with 10 bases left between them. The CDR3 loop reads CASSVTGTGNTIYF. CDR3 DNA sequence: TGTGCCAGCAGTGTTACAGGGACTGGAAACACCATATATTTT.

This chain connects TRBV11-2 to TRBJ2-2, with 7 positions matching TRBD1. The CDR3 totals 18 residues. V shed 7 bases and J 2 bases; nucleotides not matched to a gene: 16. Per germline, CDR1 SGHAT and CDR2 FQNNGV. DNA of the CDR3: TGTGCCAGCACCCTCCGGGACAGACAAACACTCAACACCGGGGAGCTGTTTTTT. Translating gives CASTLRDRQTLNTGELFF.

This clonotype was seen a few times. V usage is TRBV6-1 and J usage is TRBJ1-3, with D maybe TRBD1 (5 bases). The CDR3 sequence is 15 residues long. The V and J ends lost 6 bases and 4 bases respectively, with 16 bases between them. Germline lookup yields CDR1 MNHNS and CDR2 SASEGT. The CDR3 sequence is CASRSGLFRGNTIYF. Here the CDR3 DNA reads TGTGCCAGCAGGTCGGGACTTTTCAGGGGAAACACCATATATTTT.

This clonotype occurred a few times. V usage is TRBV6-2 or TRBV6-3 and J usage is TRBJ2-7, with a weak D call TRBD2 (6 bases). V was cut by 6 bases and J by 3 bases, with 18 bases left in between. CDR1 is MNHEY and CDR2 is SVGEGT in the germline V gene. The CDR3 length is 15 residues. Here the CDR3 DNA reads TGTGCCAGCAGCCCTTTCGGTAGCGGAATCTACGAGCAGTACTTC. Its protein product is CASSPFGSGIYEQYF.

This clonotype was seen at least ten times. The chain is built from TRBV3-1 and TRBJ1-2, with a tentative D call TRBD1 (5 bases). This CDR3 has 15 residues. Trimming cost V 3 bases and J 5 bases, with 16 bases left between them. CDR1 and CDR2 from the germline V gene are LGHDT and YNNKEL (reference sequence). CDR3 sequence: CASSQGRETRYGYTF. As DNA, the CDR3 is TGTGCCAGCAGCCAGGGACGGGAAACTCGATATGGCTACACCTTC.